The 20 T cell receptor beta chains reported below all come from one sample, sequenced in a study of T cells in Graves' hyperthyroidism and ophthalmopathy. The investigators amplified TCR beta CDR3 regions from RNA transcripts. The TCR CDR3 was amplified in a first-round RT-PCR using the HTBI primer set. TCRdb used MiXCR to reprocess the multiplex PCR reads, holding one entry per CDR3 protein. The table shows 700,000 or so distinct CDR3 sequences, with roughly 15% occurring only once. Sequences were obtained from blood. The receptors were gathered from a woman aged 45-65 years with Graves' ophthalmopathy.

This clonotype was counted at least ten times. V usage is TRBV15 and J usage is TRBJ1-5; TRBD1 agrees at 7 bases. CDR3 size: 16 residues. V lost 3 bases, J lost 0 bases, and 5 bases stayed unmatched. Germline V CDR1 and CDR2: LNHNV, YYDKDF (reference sequence). CDR3 sequence: CATSRDRSYSNQPQHF. CDR3 sequence (DNA): TGTGCCACCAGCAGGGACAGGAGCTATAGCAATCAGCCCCAGCATTTT.

A few counts support this clonotype. The chain employs TRBV7-3 and TRBJ1-3, with a weak D call TRBD1 (5 bases). CDR1 and CDR2 from the germline V gene are SGHTA and FQGTGA. The CDR3 covers 16 residues. Trimming pared 10 bases from V and 0 bases from J, leaving 19 bases between. CDR3 in DNA: TGTGCCAACCGGGGCGATTGGCAGTCCTCTGGAAACACCATATATTTT. Translating gives CANRGDWQSSGNTIYF. The complete variable domain, with remaining parts taken from reference TRBV7-3 and TRBJ1-3, reads GAGVSQTPSNKVTEKGKYVELRCDPISGHTALYWYRQSLGQGPEFLIYFQGTGAADDSGLPNDRFFAVRPEGSVSTLKIQRTERGDSAVYLCANRGDWQSSGNTIYFGEGSWLTVV.

This chain joins TRBV29-1 and TRBJ2-7; D remains ambiguous. The ends were cut back, 5 bases at V and 0 bases at J, with 11 bases in the middle. Germline V gives CDR1 SQVTM, CDR2 ANQGSEA. CDR3 size: 13 residues. The DNA of the CDR3 is TGCAGCGTTCGACACCAACTCTCCTACGAGCAGTACTTC. Its translation is CSVRHQLSYEQYF.

The table lists this clonotype with many counts. The CDR3 DNA is TGTGCCAGCAGCCCACGACTAGCGGTCACAGATACGCAGTATTTT. Its translation: CASSPRLAVTDTQYF. The V call is TRBV7-2, the J call TRBJ2-3; TRBD2 agrees at 9 bases. V was pared by 5 bases and J by 2 bases, with 5 bases of the junction left unmatched. This CDR3 has 15 amino acids. Per germline, CDR1 SGHTA and CDR2 FQGNSA.

There are many counts of this clonotype. The chain carries TRBV7-6 and TRBJ2-7, with 13 bases matching TRBD2. The CDR3 contains 15 residues. Germline trimming cut 4 bases from V and 2 bases from J; bases unmatched to any gene: 2. Germline CDR1 reads SGHVS; CDR2 reads FNYEAQ. The CDR3 DNA is TGTGCCAGCAGCTCGGGACTAGCGGGACCCTACGAGCAGTACTTC. Protein product: CASSSGLAGPYEQYF.

With regard to this clonotype: Since a much larger clone is just one base distant, this may be a read error. The chain joins TRBV6-2 or TRBV6-3 to TRBJ2-7; 8 bases line up with TRBD1. Germline-derived CDR1 and CDR2 are MNHEY and SVGEGT. The CDR3 consists of 15 residues. DNA for the CDR3: TGTGCCGGCAGAAAACCCGGGACAGGCTATAACGAGCAGTACTTC. Amino acid sequence: CAGRKPGTGYNEQYF.

This clonotype has at least ten counts. CDR3 sequence: CASSARLAGAYNEQFF. The CDR3 DNA reads TGTGCCAGCAGTGCCCGACTAGCGGGAGCCTACAATGAGCAGTTCTTC. V gene TRBV6-2 or TRBV6-3 combines with J gene TRBJ2-1, with 12 positions matching TRBD2. V trimming: 5 bases; J trimming: 2 bases; junction bases outside the gene matches: 4. The length of the CDR3 is 16 residues. The V gene's germline CDR1 is MNHEY and CDR2 SVGEGT.

At least ten counts were recorded for this clonotype. V gene TRBV30 combines with J gene TRBJ2-3, with 10 bases fitting TRBD2. The CDR3 length is 14 residues. Germline V gene data show CDR1 as GTSNPN and CDR2 as SVGIG (reference sequence). With 2 bases clipped from V and 6 bases from J, the junction kept 5 bases outside the gene matches. CDR3 DNA sequence: TGTGCCTGGAGTAGCGGGAGGGCCTTGGATACGCAGTATTTT. Protein sequence: CAWSSGRALDTQYF.

This chain joins TRBV7-9 and TRBJ2-3, with TRBD2 matching 8 bases. The CDR3 spans 17 residues. The germline gives CDR1 SEHNR, CDR2 FQNEAQ (reference sequence). V trimming: 0 bases; J trimming: 1 base; junction bases outside the gene matches: 6. CDR3 DNA sequence: TGTGCCAGCAGCTTAGCGGGGAGTAGCGGGGGCACAGATACGCAGTATTTT. Translated: CASSLAGSSGGTDTQYF. Using reference TRBV7-9 and TRBJ2-3 for the parts outside the CDR3, the full variable domain is DTGVSQNPRHKITKRGQNVTFRCDPISEHNRLYWYRQTLGQGPEFLTYFQNEAQLEKSRLLSDRFSAERPKGSFSTLEIQRTEQGDSAMYLCASSLAGSSGGTDTQYFGPGTRLTVL.

In its sample, this clonotype was seen many times. This rearrangement joins TRBV27 to TRBJ2-7; 7 bases agree with TRBD2. Per the germline V gene, CDR1 is MNHEY and CDR2 is SMNVEV (reference sequence). This CDR3 is 15 amino acids long. The V segment lost 0 bases and the J segment 4 bases; nucleotides outside the gene matches: 6. CDR3 sequence (DNA): TGTGCCAGCAGTTTATCCGGGACTAACACATACGAGCAGTACTTC. Its protein product is CASSLSGTNTYEQYF.

The rearrangement links TRBV6-5 to TRBJ1-6; D call uncertain. V was clipped by 0 bases and J by 7 bases, with 13 bases between them. The CDR3 contains 16 residues. Looked up from germline, CDR1 is MNHEY and CDR2 is SVGAGI. Here the CDR3 reads CASSYSALIHNSPLHF. The CDR3 nucleotides read TGTGCCAGCAGTTACTCGGCACTAATCCACAATTCACCCCTCCACTTT.

The chain carries TRBV7-2 and TRBJ2-7; no clear D. The germline gives CDR1 SGHTA, CDR2 FQGNSA. The CDR3 extends over 13 amino acids. Trimming removed 3 bases from V and 5 bases from J, with 11 bases in between. CDR3 sequence: CASSFEIPNEQYF. The CDR3 bases are TGTGCCAGCAGCTTTGAAATCCCCAACGAGCAGTACTTC.

V is TRBV28 and J is TRBJ2-1; no clear D gene. CDR1 is MDHEN and CDR2 is SYDVKM in the germline V gene. Trimming stripped 5 bases from V and 2 bases from J, with 13 bases between. The CDR3 has 15 amino acids. CDR3 loop: CASSRKGGAYNEQFF. CDR3 DNA: TGTGCCAGCAGTCGTAAAGGCGGAGCCTACAATGAGCAGTTCTTC.

Turning to this clonotype: A much larger clone differs by one base, so this may be a read error. V and J are TRBV6-2 or TRBV6-3 and TRBJ1-1, with TRBD1 matching 8 bases. After removal of 7 bases from V and 6 bases from J, the junction contained 10 bases not matched to a gene. Germline lookup yields CDR1 MNHEY and CDR2 SVGEGT. The CDR3 is 14 residues long. DNA of the CDR3: TGTGCCAGCACTCCCCAGGGGGCAGGCGCTGAAGCTTTCTTT. Translating it yields CASTPQGAGAEAFF.

This clonotype showed up just a few times. This sequence joins TRBV11-2 and TRBJ2-5; the match to TRBD1 covers 11 bases. The germline gives CDR1 SGHAT, CDR2 FQNNGV. The junction had 7 bases not matched to a gene; V was cut back by 5 bases and J by 5 bases. The CDR3 consists of 15 residues. CDR3 sequence reads: CASSPAGTGGETQYF. The CDR3 bases are TGTGCCAGCAGCCCCGCCGGGACAGGGGGGGAGACCCAGTACTTC.

The chain links TRBV11-2 to TRBJ2-3; tentative D call: TRBD1 (5 bases). Per the germline V gene, CDR1 is SGHAT and CDR2 is FQNNGV. CDR3 length equals 14 residues. Trimming pared 0 bases from V and 4 bases from J, leaving 8 bases between. CDR3 protein: CASSLDWGSDTQYF. CDR3 coding DNA: TGTGCCAGCAGCTTAGATTGGGGCTCAGATACGCAGTATTTT.

Concerning this clonotype itself: It may be a read error: a sequence one base away is much more abundant. The chain has TRBV2 and TRBJ1-3; no reliable D call. CDR3 size: 14 residues. In germline, CDR1 is SNHLY, CDR2 FYNNEI. CDR3 nucleotides: TGTGCCAGCAGTGAGCCCCGCTCTAGAAACACCATATATTTT. This gives the protein CASSEPRSRNTIYF. Based on the CDR3 plus reference TRBV2 and TRBJ1-3, the full variable domain is EPEVTQTPSHQVTQMGQEVILRCVPISNHLYFYWYRQILGQKVEFLVSFYNNEISEKSEIFDDQFSVERPDGSNFTLKIRSTKLEDSAMYFCASSEPRSRNTIYFGEGSWLTVV.

This clonotype was counted many times. This sequence joins TRBV28 and TRBJ2-1; unclear D gene. The germline V gene has CDR1 MDHEN and CDR2 SYDVKM. The CDR3 contains 13 residues. With 3 bases removed from V and 7 bases from J, the gap between germline ends came to 10 bases. This chain's CDR3 is CASSLSRRNEQFF. DNA of the CDR3: TGTGCCAGCAGTTTGTCCCGTCGGAATGAGCAGTTCTTC.

In its sample, this clonotype was seen many times. The chain combines TRBV10-1 with TRBJ2-1; 11 bases align to TRBD2. Germline V CDR1 and CDR2: WNHNN, SYGVQD (reference sequence). Germline trimming cut 0 bases from V and 8 bases from J; bases unmatched to any gene: 3. The CDR3 has 15 amino acids. DNA for the CDR3: TGCGCCAGCAGTGAGTCCGGGACTAGCGGCGATGAGCAGTTCTTC. It yields the protein CASSESGTSGDEQFF.

This clonotype was observed a handful of times. CDR3 sequence (DNA): TGTGCCAGCAGCACTATACAGGGGGACCAAGAGACCCAGTACTTC. This encodes CASSTIQGDQETQYF. V gene TRBV5-6 combines with J gene TRBJ2-5, with 8 bases aligning to TRBD1. Germline V gives CDR1 SGHDT, CDR2 YYEEEE. V shed 4 bases, J shed 0 bases, and the junction held 5 bases outside the gene matches. The CDR3 extends over 15 amino acids. Drawing the rest from reference TRBV5-6 and TRBJ2-5, the complete variable domain is DAGVTQSPTHLIKTRGQQVTLRCSPKSGHDTVSWYQQALGQGPQFIFQYYEEEERQRGNFPDRFSGHQFPNYSSELNVNALLLGDSALYLCASSTIQGDQETQYFGPGTRLLVL.